These 2 T cell receptor beta chains were all obtained from the same sample, sequenced in a study of blood T cells in healthy people across ages. Then a second PCR, running about 7 to 11 cycles, was carried out with a sample-barcoded 5' primer and a J-beta primer mix. Via MiXCR, TCRdb re-called the 5' RACE reads, giving one row per CDR3 protein. The sample yields over 1.5 million distinct CDR3 sequences, about 49% seen once. The sample taken for sequencing was blood. The receptor source for this set is a woman in her 40s in good health.

V usage is TRBV20-1 and J usage is TRBJ2-2; D call uncertain. V shed 2 bases and J shed 7 bases, with 2 bases lying between them. Germline CDR1 reads DFQATT; CDR2 reads SNEGSKA (reference sequence). This CDR3 spans 10 amino acids. CDR3 region: CSARIGELFF. In DNA form, the CDR3 reads TGCAGTGCTAGAATCGGGGAGCTGTTTTTT.

The V gene is TRBV2, the J gene TRBJ2-5; 13 bases agree with TRBD2. The CDR3 is made up of 17 amino acids. Trimming cost V 4 bases and J 2 bases; bases outside gene matches: 7. Per germline, CDR1 SNHLY and CDR2 FYNNEI. The DNA for the CDR3 is TGTGCCAGCAGTGGCGGGACTAGCGGGGCCATTCAAGAGACCCAGTACTTC. It yields the protein CASSGGTSGAIQETQYF.